One T cell receptor beta chain is described in this entry. Its target antigen remains unknown. Per-nucleotide qualities are absent, and no much larger clonotype sits a single base away. This entry comes from a study of technical replicates of blood from a few donors listed by TCRdb under 2017. Library preparation used the immunoSEQ multiplex PCR assay. TCRdb carries this immuneACCESS record with in-frame sequences only. Its versions omit some clonotypes, under half of them owing to an unresolved V gene in the studies checked, with the rest unexplained. This sample holds around 76,000 clones; around 97% were observed only once. The ten most abundant clones make up approximately 0.2% of the sample. The cysteine opens and the phenylalanine closes a CDR3 of 14 amino acids. CDR3 DNA is the only sequence kept; it has 42 bases, read in frame from the first base. Based on the germline V gene, the CDR1 and CDR2 sequences are SGHRS and YFSETQ. After removal of 7 bases from V and 4 bases from J, the junction retains 11 bases not matched to a gene.

The sample consisted of T cells isolated from PBMCs. This receptor was identified in a human donor in good health. The V and J segments used are TRBV5-1 and TRBJ2-7, with 7 bases in between that match TRBD1. The sequence in DNA is TGCGCCAGCGGACCCCGGGACAGACCTTACGAGCAGTACTTC. This is translated as CASGPRDRPYEQYF.